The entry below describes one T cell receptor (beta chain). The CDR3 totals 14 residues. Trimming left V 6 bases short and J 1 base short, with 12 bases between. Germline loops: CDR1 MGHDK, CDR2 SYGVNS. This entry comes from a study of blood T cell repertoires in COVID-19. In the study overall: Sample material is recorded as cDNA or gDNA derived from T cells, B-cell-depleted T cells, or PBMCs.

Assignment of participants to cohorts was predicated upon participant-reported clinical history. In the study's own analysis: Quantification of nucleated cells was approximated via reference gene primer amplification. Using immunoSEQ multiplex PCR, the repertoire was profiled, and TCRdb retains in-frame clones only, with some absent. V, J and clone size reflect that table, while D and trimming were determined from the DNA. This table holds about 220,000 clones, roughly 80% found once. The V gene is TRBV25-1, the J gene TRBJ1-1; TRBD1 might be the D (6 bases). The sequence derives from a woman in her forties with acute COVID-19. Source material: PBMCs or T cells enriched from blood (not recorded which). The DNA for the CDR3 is TGTGCCAGCAGCCCACAGGGACGGAACACTGAAGCTTTCTTT. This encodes CASSPQGRNTEAFF.